Listed here are 2 T cell receptor beta chains from one sample, sequenced in a study of blood T cell repertoires in COVID-19. Some clones are missing from TCRdb's copy, which holds only in-frame ones; the method was immunoSEQ multiplex PCR. The sample lists 140,000 or so clones; approximately 88% were seen once. The sequencing sample was made of peripheral blood. The receptors were gathered from a man aged 55 to 70 with active or convalescent COVID-19.

V usage is TRBV30 and J usage is TRBJ1-5, with D possibly TRBD1 on 5 matching bases. Trimming left V 1 base short and J 3 bases short, with 13 bases between. Germline V gene sequence: CDR1 GTSNPN, CDR2 SVGIG (reference sequence). The CDR3 is made up of 15 amino acids. The chain's CDR3 is CAWSGEGHDNQPQHF. DNA for the CDR3: TGTGCCTGGAGTGGGGAGGGGCATGACAATCAGCCCCAGCATTTT.

This clone has only a few counts. This chain connects TRBV4-2 to TRBJ1-5, with 9 positions matching TRBD1. Trimming removed 1 base from V and 0 bases from J; junction bases left unmatched: 7. CDR3 length: 18 residues. Germline-derived CDR1 and CDR2 are LGHNA and YNFKEQ. The CDR3 coding sequence is TGTGCCAGCAGCCAAGCCTATAGGGGACAGGGTAGCAATCAGCCCCAGCATTTT. Its protein is CASSQAYRGQGSNQPQHF.